A selection of T cell receptor beta chains follows, all from one sample in a study of blood T cell repertoires in COVID-19. Clones were sequenced by immunoSEQ multiplex PCR, and TCRdb holds only the in-frame ones, with some missing. This table holds around 280,000 clones, approximately 86% found once. The material sequenced was peripheral blood. The origin of the receptors is a woman in her twenties or thirties who had recovered from COVID-19. Both conserved end residues are part of each CDR3. A D gene is named only where the DNA matches it firmly. Rows may omit the clone size; those that give it use once, few, many or a size class.

j_call	d_call	clone_size	v_call	cdr3_aa	cdr3_nt
TRBJ2-7	.	.	TRBV2	CASNPDWTAGEQYF	TGTGCCAGCAACCCCGATTGGACCGCGGGGGAGCAGTACTTC
TRBJ2-5	.	.	TRBV3-1/TRBV3-2	CASRGTQGETQYF	TGTGCCAGCCGCGGGACTCAAGGGGAGACCCAGTACTTC
TRBJ2-1	.	.	TRBV6-5	CASSYSHEQFF	TGTGCCAGCAGTTATAGCCATGAGCAGTTCTTC
TRBJ2-1	.	.	TRBV4-2	CASRKTGALFF	TGTGCCAGCAGGAAGACTGGGGCACTGTTCTTC
TRBJ2-7	.	once	TRBV11-2	CASSLAPSYEQYF	TGTGCCAGCAGCTTAGCTCCCAGCTACGAGCAGTACTTC
TRBJ2-2	TRBD2	many	TRBV3-1/TRBV3-2	CASTLAGEVGELFF	TGTGCCAGCACCCTAGCGGGAGAGGTCGGGGAGCTGTTTTTT
TRBJ2-7	TRBD1	.	TRBV28	CASSSGTGNGNEQYF	TGTGCCAGCAGTTCCGGGACAGGGAACGGCAACGAGCAGTACTTC
TRBJ2-2	.	.	TRBV10-2	CASSEPISNRGGHGELFF	TGCGCCAGCAGTGAGCCGATCTCGAACCGCGGCGGCCACGGGGAGCTGTTTTTT
TRBJ2-2	.	.	TRBV18	CASSPVVSNTGELFF	TGTGCCAGCTCCCCCGTCGTTTCGAACACCGGGGAGCTGTTTTTT
TRBJ1-6	.	.	TRBV5-1	CASSLDGRGQNSPLHF	TGCGCCAGCAGCTTGGATGGCAGGGGCCAAAATTCACCCCTCCACTTT
TRBJ1-5	.	.	TRBV9	CASSVGHNQPQHF	TGTGCCAGCAGCGTCGGACACAATCAGCCCCAGCATTTT
TRBJ2-7	TRBD1	.	TRBV6-6	CASRPRDRRNEQYF	TGTGCCAGCAGACCCCGGGACAGACGTAACGAGCAGTACTTC
TRBJ1-3	TRBD1	.	TRBV4-1	CASRPTGTGNTIYF	TGCGCCAGCAGGCCGACAGGGACTGGAAACACCATATATTTT
TRBJ2-3	TRBD2	.	TRBV12-5	CASGLGDSGNTDTQYF	TGTGCTAGTGGTTTGGGAGATAGCGGGAACACAGATACGCAGTATTTT
TRBJ2-2	TRBD2	.	TRBV7-7	CASSPAGGRAIGELFF	TGTGCTAGCAGCCCCGCGGGCGGGAGGGCCATCGGGGAGCTGTTTTTT
TRBJ2-3	TRBD2	.	TRBV25-1	CASRMWTSSDTQYF	TGTGCCAGCAGAATGTGGACTAGCTCCGATACGCAGTATTTT
TRBJ2-5	.	.	TRBV12-5	CASGTGQMYQETQYF	TGTGCTAGTGGGACGGGACAAATGTACCAAGAGACCCAGTACTTC
TRBJ2-7	.	.	TRBV27	CASSIRGPREQYF	TGTGCCAGCAGTATCAGGGGTCCTCGCGAGCAGTACTTC
TRBJ1-4	.	.	TRBV6-5	CASSRSDSLQEKLFF	TGTGCCAGCAGTAGATCTGACAGCCTCCAGGAAAAACTGTTTTTT
TRBJ2-2	.	once	TRBV4-1	CASSQETWLSDTGELFF	TGCGCCAGCAGCCAAGAAACTTGGCTTAGCGACACCGGGGAGCTGTTTTTT
TRBJ2-3	TRBD2	.	TRBV5-4	CASSTVGGGGTDTQYF	TGTGCCAGCAGCACGGTCGGCGGGGGGGGCACAGATACGCAGTATTTT
TRBJ2-2	.	.	TRBV4-1	CASSQLINTGELFF	TGCGCCAGCAGCCAATTAATTAACACCGGGGAGCTGTTTTTT
TRBJ1-1	.	.	TRBV5-1	CASSLDGRNTEAFF	TGCGCCAGCAGCCTGGACGGTCGGAACACTGAAGCTTTCTTT
TRBJ2-7	TRBD1	once	TRBV10-3	CAISEGQVSSYEQYF	TGTGCCATCAGTGAGGGACAGGTTAGCTCCTACGAGCAGTACTTC
TRBJ1-1	.	.	TRBV3-1/TRBV3-2	CASSPDGATEAFF	TGTGCCAGCAGCCCAGACGGAGCCACTGAAGCTTTCTTT
TRBJ2-1	.	.	TRBV14	CASSHRGYNEQFF	TGTGCCAGCAGCCACAGGGGATACAATGAGCAGTTCTTC
TRBJ1-2	TRBD1	.	TRBV19	CAVGGPGGSNYGYTF	TGTGCCGTAGGGGGTCCAGGGGGTTCTAACTATGGCTACACCTTC
TRBJ2-3	TRBD2	.	TRBV9	CASSPSGGPASTQYF	TGTGCCAGCAGCCCAAGCGGGGGGCCCGCCAGTACGCAGTATTTT
TRBJ2-1	TRBD2	.	TRBV5-4	CASSGGVSYNEQFF	TGTGCCAGCAGCGGGGGGGTCTCCTACAATGAGCAGTTCTTC
TRBJ1-2	.	.	TRBV7-2	CASSPGSFNYGYTF	TGTGCCAGCAGCCCGGGGTCTTTTAACTATGGCTACACCTTC
TRBJ2-7	.	once	TRBV18	CASSPRDTLTYEQYF	TGTGCCAGCTCACCACGGGACACCCTGACCTACGAGCAGTACTTC
TRBJ2-3	.	.	TRBV2	CASSDPADTQYF	TGTGCCAGCAGTGACCCAGCAGATACGCAGTATTTT
TRBJ2-7	TRBD1	once	TRBV14	CASSQEAQGAGEQYF	TGTGCCAGCAGCCAAGAGGCACAGGGGGCGGGCGAGCAGTACTTC
TRBJ1-1	.	.	TRBV11-2	CASSLSGGVGDTEAFF	TGTGCCAGCAGCTTATCCGGTGGGGTAGGGGACACTGAAGCTTTCTTT
TRBJ2-2	TRBD1	.	TRBV5-6	CASSTWTGHGELFF	TGTGCCAGCAGCACATGGACAGGGCACGGGGAGCTGTTTTTT
TRBJ2-3	TRBD2	.	TRBV7-8	CASSRIAGGPMTDTQYF	TGTGCCAGCAGCCGGATAGCGGGGGGGCCTATGACAGATACGCAGTATTTT
TRBJ1-6	TRBD1	.	TRBV30	CACTGGDSPLHF	TGTGCCTGTACAGGGGGGGATTCACCCCTCCACTTT
TRBJ2-1	TRBD1	.	TRBV28	CASSFFGDRGDYNEQFF	TGTGCCAGCAGTTTTTTTGGTGACAGGGGAGATTACAATGAGCAGTTCTTC
TRBJ1-2	.	few	TRBV7-8	CASSLSSSNGYTF	TGTGCCAGCAGCTTATCTTCTAGTAATGGCTACACCTTC
TRBJ1-2	.	.	TRBV28	CASSLFGAGGYGYTF	TGTGCCAGCAGTTTGTTCGGGGCCGGGGGGTATGGCTACACCTTC
TRBJ2-2	.	.	TRBV28	CASRVVGELFF	TGTGCCTCCCGGGTTGTCGGGGAGCTGTTTTTT
TRBJ1-5	TRBD1	.	TRBV19	CASNNRGESQPQHF	TGTGCCAGCAACAACAGGGGGGAAAGTCAGCCCCAGCATTTT
TRBJ2-7	TRBD2	.	TRBV27	CASSSALAEREQYF	TGTGCCAGCAGTTCAGCACTAGCGGAACGCGAGCAGTACTTC
TRBJ2-3	.	.	TRBV29-1	CSVNPSADTQYF	TGCAGCGTTAATCCCTCCGCAGATACGCAGTATTTT
TRBJ2-2	TRBD1	.	TRBV7-7	CASSSRQGGTGELFF	TGTGCTAGCAGCTCTAGACAGGGCGGCACCGGGGAGCTGTTTTTT
TRBJ1-2	TRBD1	.	TRBV2	CASFPDRGSGYTF	TGTGCCAGCTTCCCTGACAGGGGCAGCGGCTACACCTTC
TRBJ2-3	TRBD2	.	TRBV24-1	CATSDASGRADTQYF	TGTGCCACCAGTGATGCTAGCGGGCGGGCAGATACGCAGTATTTT
TRBJ2-3	TRBD1	.	TRBV29-1	CSAEGAGGISDTQYF	TGCAGCGCCGAGGGGGCAGGGGGCATATCAGATACGCAGTATTTT
TRBJ2-7	.	.	TRBV5-6	CASSYQGYEQYF	TGTGCCAGCAGCTATCAGGGTTACGAGCAGTACTTC
TRBJ2-5	TRBD1	.	TRBV19	CASSRLQGGQETQYF	TGTGCCAGTAGTAGACTACAGGGGGGCCAAGAGACCCAGTACTTC
TRBJ2-1	TRBD1	once	TRBV6-5	CASRAGQAGNEQFF	TGTGCCAGCAGGGCGGGACAGGCCGGCAATGAGCAGTTCTTC